This T cell receptor beta chain is from a study of T cell responses to AZD1222 COVID-19 vaccine. Overall study results and limits: A rise in Spike-specific TCR breadth and depth followed two AZD1222 doses. Spike-spanning, vaccine-associated CD4 TCRs were dominant at 160-218 and 743-854. Clonal diversity was possibly underestimated, and white British individuals and females predominated among donors.

On this clone itself: Its antigen is unknown.

Assay: immunoSEQ multiplex PCR; the TCRdb copy retains only in-frame clones and omits some. The sample contains some 150,000 clones, 80% to 90% of which appear only once. The CDR3 spans 15 residues. V lost 5 bases to trimming and J lost 0 bases; unmatched junction nucleotides: 4. Germline V gives CDR1 SGHNT, CDR2 YENEEA. The genes are TRBV11-3 and TRBJ1-1, with 9 bases fitting TRBD1. The receptor was isolated from an adult in good health. The source material was peripheral blood, sampled on day 0 of AZD1222 vaccination. CDR3 DNA: TGTGCCAGCAGCCGAGGACAGGGGATGAACACTGAAGCTTTCTTT. Translation gives CASSRGQGMNTEAFF.